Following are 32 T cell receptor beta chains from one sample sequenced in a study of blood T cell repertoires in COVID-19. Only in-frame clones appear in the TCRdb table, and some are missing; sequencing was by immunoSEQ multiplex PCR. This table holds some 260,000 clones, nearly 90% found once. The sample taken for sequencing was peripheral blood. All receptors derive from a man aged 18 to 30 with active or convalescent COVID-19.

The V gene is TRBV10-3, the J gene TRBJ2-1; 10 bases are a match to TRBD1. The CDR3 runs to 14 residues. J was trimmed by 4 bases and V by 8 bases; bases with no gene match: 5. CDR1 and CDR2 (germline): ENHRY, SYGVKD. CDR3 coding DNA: TGTGCCATCCAGGGACAGGGGAATTACAATGAGCAGTTCTTC. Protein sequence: CAIQGQGNYNEQFF.

CDR3 region: CASSERDRGRTEAFF. The CDR3 bases are TGTGCCAGTAGTGAGCGGGACAGGGGGCGCACTGAAGCTTTCTTT. The chain employs TRBV19 and TRBJ1-1; 12 nucleotides agree with TRBD1. With 5 bases clipped from V and 4 bases from J, the junction kept 5 bases outside the gene matches. The CDR3 totals 15 residues. The V gene's germline CDR1 is LNHDA and CDR2 SQIVND (reference sequence).

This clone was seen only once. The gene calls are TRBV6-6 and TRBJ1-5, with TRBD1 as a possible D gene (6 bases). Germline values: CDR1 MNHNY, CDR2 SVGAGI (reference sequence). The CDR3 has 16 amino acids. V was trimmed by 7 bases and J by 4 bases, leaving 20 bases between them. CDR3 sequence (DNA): TGTGCCAGCACCCAACAACAGGGTTTTGTGAATCAGCCCCAGCATTTT. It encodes CASTQQQGFVNQPQHF.

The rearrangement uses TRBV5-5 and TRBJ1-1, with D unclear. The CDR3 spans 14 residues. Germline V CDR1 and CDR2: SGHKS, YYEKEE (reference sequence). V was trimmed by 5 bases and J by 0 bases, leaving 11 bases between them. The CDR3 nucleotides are TGTGCCAGCAGTTCCACGACTATGAACACTGAAGCTTTCTTT. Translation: CASSSTTMNTEAFF.

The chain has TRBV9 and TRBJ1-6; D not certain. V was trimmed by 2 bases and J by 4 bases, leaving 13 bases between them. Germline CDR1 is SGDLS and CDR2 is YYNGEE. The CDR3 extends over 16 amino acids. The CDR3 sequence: CASSVRADFYNSPLHF. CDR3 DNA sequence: TGTGCCAGCAGCGTGAGGGCAGACTTTTATAATTCACCCCTCCACTTT. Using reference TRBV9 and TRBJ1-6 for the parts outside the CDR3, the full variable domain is DSGVTQTPKHLITATGQRVTLRCSPRSGDLSVYWYQQSLDQGLQFLIQYYNGEERAKGNILERFSAQQFPDLHSELNLSSLELGDSALYFCASSVRADFYNSPLHFGNGTRLTVT.

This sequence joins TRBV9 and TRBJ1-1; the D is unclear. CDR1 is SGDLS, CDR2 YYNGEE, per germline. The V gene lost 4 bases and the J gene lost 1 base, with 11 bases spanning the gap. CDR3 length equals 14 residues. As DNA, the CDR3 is TGTGCCAGCAGCCCCCAGGTGACGAACACTGAAGCTTTCTTT. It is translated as CASSPQVTNTEAFF.

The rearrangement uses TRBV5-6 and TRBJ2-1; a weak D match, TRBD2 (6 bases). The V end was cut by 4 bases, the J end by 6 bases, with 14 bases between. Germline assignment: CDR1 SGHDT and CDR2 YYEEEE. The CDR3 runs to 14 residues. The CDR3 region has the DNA TGTGCCAGCAGCCCAGGACTATACCTCAATGAGCAGTTCTTC. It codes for CASSPGLYLNEQFF.

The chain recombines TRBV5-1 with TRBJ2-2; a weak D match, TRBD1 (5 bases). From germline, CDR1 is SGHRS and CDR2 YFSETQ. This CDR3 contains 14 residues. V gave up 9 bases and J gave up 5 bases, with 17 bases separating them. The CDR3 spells CATSGLSRTGELFF. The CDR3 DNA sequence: TGCGCCACTTCAGGGCTTAGTCGAACCGGGGAGCTGTTTTTT. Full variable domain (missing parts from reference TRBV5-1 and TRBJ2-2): KAGVTQTPRYLIKTRGQQVTLSCSPISGHRSVSWYQQTPGQGLQFLFEYFSETQRNKGNFPGRFSGRQFSNSRSEMNVSTLELGDSALYLCATSGLSRTGELFFGEGSRLTVL.

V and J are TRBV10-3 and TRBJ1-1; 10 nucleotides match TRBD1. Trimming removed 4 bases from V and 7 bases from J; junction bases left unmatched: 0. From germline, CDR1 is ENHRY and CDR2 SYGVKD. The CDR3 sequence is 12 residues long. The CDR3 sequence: CAISGTGGEAFF. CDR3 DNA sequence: TGTGCCATCAGTGGGACAGGGGGTGAAGCTTTCTTT.

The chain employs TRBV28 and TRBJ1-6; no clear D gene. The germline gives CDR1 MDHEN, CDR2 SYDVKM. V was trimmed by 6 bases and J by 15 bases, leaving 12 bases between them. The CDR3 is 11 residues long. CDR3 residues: CASSPTNRLHF. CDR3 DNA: TGTGCCAGCAGCCCCACTAATCGCCTCCACTTT.

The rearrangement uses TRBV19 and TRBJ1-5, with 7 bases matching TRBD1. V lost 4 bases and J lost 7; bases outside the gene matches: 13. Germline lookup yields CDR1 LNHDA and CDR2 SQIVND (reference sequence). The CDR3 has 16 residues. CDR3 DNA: TGTGCCAGTAGTAACGGACGGGCAGGGGGAGAGCAGCCCCAGCATTTT. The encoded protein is CASSNGRAGGEQPQHF.

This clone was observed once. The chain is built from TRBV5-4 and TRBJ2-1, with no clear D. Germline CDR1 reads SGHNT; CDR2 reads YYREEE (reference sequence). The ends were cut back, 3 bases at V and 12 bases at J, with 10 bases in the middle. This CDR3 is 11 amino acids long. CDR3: CASSSPTGQFF. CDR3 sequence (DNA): TGTGCCAGCAGCTCCCCTACTGGGCAGTTCTTC.

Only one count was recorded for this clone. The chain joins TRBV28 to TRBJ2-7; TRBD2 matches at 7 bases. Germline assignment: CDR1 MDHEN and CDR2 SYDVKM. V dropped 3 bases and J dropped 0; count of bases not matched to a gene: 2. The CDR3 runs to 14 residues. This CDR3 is CASSFGGSSYEQYF. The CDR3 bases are TGTGCCAGCAGTTTCGGCGGGAGCTCCTACGAGCAGTACTTC.

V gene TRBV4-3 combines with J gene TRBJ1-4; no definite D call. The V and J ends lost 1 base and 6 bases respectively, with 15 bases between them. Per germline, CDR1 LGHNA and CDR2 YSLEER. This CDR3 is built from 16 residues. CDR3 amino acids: CASSQGGRGRDEKLFF. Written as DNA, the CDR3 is TGCGCCAGCAGCCAAGGAGGTCGTGGCCGGGATGAAAAACTGTTTTTT.

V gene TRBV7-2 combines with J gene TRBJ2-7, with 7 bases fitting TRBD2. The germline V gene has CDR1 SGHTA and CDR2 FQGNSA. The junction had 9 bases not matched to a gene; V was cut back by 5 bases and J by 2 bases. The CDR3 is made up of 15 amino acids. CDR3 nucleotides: TGTGCCAGCAGCCGCCGGGACTATGACACCTACGAGCAGTACTTC. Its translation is CASSRRDYDTYEQYF.

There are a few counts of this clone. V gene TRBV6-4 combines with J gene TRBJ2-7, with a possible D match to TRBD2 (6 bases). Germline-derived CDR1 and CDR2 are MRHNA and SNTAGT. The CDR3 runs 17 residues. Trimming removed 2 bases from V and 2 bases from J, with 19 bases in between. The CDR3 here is CASSDLAGQRPTYEQYF. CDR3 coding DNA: TGTGCCAGCAGTGACCTTGCGGGGCAGAGGCCTACCTACGAGCAGTACTTC.

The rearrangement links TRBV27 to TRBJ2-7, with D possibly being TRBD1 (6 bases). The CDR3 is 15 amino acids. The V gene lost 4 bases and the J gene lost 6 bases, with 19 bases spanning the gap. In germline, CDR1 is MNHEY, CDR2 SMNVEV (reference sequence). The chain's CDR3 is CASSSVRQGFSEQYF. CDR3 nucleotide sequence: TGTGCCAGCAGTTCGGTTCGGCAGGGGTTCTCCGAGCAGTACTTC.

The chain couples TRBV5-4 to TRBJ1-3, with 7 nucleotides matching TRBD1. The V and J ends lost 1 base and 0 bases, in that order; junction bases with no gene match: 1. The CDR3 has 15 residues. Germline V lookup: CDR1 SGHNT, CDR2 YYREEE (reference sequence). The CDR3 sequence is CASSLNRGSGNTIYF. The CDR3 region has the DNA TGTGCCAGCAGCTTGAACAGGGGCTCTGGAAACACCATATATTTT.

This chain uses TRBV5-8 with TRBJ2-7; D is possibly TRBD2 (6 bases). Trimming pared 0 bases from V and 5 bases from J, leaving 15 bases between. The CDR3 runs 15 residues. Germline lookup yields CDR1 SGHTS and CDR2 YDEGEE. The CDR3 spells CASSLVGRASDEQYF. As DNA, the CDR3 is TGTGCCAGCAGCTTGGTTGGTCGGGCTAGCGACGAGCAGTACTTC.

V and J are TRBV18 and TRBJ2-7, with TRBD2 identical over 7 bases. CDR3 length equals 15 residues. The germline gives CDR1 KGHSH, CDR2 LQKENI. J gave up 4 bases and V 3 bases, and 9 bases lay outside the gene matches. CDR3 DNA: TGTGCCAGCTCACCGTATACCGGGGGGACGTACGAGCAGTACTTC. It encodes CASSPYTGGTYEQYF.

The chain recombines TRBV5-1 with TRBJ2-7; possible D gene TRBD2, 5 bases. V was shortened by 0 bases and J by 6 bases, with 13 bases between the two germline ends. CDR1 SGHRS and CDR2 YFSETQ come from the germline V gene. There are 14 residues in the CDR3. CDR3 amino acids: CASSLESSQAEQYF. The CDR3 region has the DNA TGCGCCAGCAGCTTGGAATCTAGCCAGGCCGAGCAGTACTTC. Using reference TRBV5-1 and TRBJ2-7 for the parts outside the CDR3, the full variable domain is KAGVTQTPRYLIKTRGQQVTLSCSPISGHRSVSWYQQTPGQGLQFLFEYFSETQRNKGNFPGRFSGRQFSNSRSEMNVSTLELGDSALYLCASSLESSQAEQYFGPGTRLTVT.

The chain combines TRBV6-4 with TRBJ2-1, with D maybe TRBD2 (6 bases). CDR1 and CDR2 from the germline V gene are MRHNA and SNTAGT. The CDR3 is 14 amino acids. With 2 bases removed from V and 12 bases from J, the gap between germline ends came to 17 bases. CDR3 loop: CASSDDYGGGGQFF. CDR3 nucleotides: TGTGCCAGCAGTGACGATTATGGGGGAGGTGGGCAGTTCTTC.

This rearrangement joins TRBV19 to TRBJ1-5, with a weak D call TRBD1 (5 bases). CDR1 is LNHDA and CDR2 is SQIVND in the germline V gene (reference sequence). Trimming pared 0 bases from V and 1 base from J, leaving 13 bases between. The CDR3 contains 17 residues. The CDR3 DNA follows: TGTGCCAGTAGTATAGACGGGGGGGGAATCAGCAATCAGCCCCAGCATTTT. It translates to CASSIDGGGISNQPQHF.

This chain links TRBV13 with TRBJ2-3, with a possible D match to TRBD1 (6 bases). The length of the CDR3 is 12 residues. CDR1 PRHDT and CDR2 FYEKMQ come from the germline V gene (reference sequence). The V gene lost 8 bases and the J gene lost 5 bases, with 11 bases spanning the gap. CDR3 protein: CASSVGGDTQYF. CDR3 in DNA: TGTGCCAGCTCGGTAGGGGGAGATACGCAGTATTTT.

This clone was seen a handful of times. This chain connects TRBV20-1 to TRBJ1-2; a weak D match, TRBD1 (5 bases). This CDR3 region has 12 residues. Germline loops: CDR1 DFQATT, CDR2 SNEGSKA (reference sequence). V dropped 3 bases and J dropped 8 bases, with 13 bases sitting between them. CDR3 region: CSASLQGWGYTF. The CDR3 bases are TGCAGTGCTAGTCTTCAGGGATGGGGCTACACCTTC.

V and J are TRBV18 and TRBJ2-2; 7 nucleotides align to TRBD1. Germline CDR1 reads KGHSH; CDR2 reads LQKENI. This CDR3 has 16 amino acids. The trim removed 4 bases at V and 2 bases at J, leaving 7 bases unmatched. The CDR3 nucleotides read TGTGCCAGCTCACGGCGACAGGGACCTAACACCGGGGAGCTGTTTTTT. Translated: CASSRRQGPNTGELFF.

DNA of the CDR3: TGCGCCAGCAGCCAAGATCCCGGGGGGGGATACGAGCAGTACTTC. This sequence encodes CASSQDPGGGYEQYF. J is TRBJ2-7 and V is TRBV4-3; 8 positions match TRBD2. The V segment lost 0 bases and the J segment 4 bases; nucleotides outside the gene matches: 5. CDR3 size: 15 residues. Per germline, CDR1 LGHNA and CDR2 YSLEER.

CDR3 protein: CASSAGSSGRVNEQFF. CDR3 sequence (DNA): TGTGCCAGCAGCGCTGGGAGTAGCGGGAGGGTGAATGAGCAGTTCTTC. The V gene is TRBV9, the J gene TRBJ2-1; 11 bases line up with TRBD2. The germline CDR1 and CDR2 sequences are SGDLS and YYNGEE. This CDR3 comprises 16 residues. The V and J ends lost 3 bases and 7 bases, in that order; junction bases with no gene match: 9.

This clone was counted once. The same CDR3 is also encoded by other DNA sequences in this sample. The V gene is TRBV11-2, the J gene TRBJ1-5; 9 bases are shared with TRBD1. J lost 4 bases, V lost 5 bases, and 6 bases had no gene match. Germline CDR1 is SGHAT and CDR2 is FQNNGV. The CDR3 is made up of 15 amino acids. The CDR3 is CASSLGDRENQPQHF. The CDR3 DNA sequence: TGTGCCAGCAGCCTGGGGGACAGGGAAAATCAGCCCCAGCATTTT.

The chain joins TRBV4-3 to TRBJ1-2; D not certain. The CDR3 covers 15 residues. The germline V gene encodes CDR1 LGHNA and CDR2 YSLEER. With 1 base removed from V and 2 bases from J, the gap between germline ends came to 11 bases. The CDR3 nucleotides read TGCGCCAGCAGCCAAGGACACAGCCAAAACTATGGCTACACCTTC. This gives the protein CASSQGHSQNYGYTF.

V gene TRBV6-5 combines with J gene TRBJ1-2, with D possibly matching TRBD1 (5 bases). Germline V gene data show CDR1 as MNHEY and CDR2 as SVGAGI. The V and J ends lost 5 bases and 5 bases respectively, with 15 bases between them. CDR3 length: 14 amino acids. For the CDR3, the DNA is TGTGCCAGCAGTCGTCGGGACTTGGGGTATGGCTACACCTTC. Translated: CASSRRDLGYGYTF.

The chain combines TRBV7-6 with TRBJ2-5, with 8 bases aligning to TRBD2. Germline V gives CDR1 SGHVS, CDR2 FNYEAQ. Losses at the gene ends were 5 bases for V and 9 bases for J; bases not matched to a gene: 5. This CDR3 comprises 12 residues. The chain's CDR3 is CASSRGGGAQYF. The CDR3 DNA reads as TGTGCCAGCAGCCGGGGGGGAGGGGCCCAGTACTTC.